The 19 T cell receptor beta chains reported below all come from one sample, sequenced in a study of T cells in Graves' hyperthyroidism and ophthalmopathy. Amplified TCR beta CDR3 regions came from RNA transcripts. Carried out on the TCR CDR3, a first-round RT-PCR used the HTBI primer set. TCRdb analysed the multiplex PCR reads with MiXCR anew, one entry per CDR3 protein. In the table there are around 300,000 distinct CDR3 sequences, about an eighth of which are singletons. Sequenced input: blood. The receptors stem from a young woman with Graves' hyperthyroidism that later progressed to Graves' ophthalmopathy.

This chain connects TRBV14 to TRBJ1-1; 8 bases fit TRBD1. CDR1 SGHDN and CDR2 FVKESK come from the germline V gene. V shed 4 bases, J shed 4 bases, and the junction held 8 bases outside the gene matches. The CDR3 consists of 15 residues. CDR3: CASSPRGQGATEAFF. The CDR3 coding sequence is TGTGCCAGCAGCCCAAGAGGGCAGGGGGCCACTGAAGCTTTCTTT.

The CDR3 here is CASGQRFTSNTGELFF. DNA of the CDR3: TGCGCCTCGGGCCAGCGATTTACCTCGAACACCGGGGAGCTGTTTTTT. The chain is built from TRBV5-1 and TRBJ2-2; D remains ambiguous. The germline V gene encodes CDR1 SGHRS and CDR2 YFSETQ. The CDR3 has 16 residues. Trimming left V 10 bases short and J 0 bases short, with 19 bases between.

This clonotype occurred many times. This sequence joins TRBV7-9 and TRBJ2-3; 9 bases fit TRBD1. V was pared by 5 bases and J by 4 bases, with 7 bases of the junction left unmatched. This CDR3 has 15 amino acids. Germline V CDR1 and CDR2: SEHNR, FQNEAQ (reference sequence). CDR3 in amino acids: CASSPRDRAPDTQYF. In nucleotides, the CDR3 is TGTGCCAGCAGCCCCCGGGACAGGGCGCCAGATACGCAGTATTTT.

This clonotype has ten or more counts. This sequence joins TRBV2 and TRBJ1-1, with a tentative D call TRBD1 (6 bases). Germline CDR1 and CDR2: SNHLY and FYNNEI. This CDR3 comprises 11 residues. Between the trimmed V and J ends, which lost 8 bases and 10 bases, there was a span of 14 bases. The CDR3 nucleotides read TGTGCCAGCGCGGACAGCAGTCGAGCTTTCTTT. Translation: CASADSSRAFF.

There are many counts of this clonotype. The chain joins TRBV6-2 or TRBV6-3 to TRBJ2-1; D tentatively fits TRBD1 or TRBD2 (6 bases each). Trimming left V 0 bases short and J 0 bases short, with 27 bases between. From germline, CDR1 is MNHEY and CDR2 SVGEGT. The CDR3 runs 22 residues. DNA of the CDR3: TGTGCCAGCAGTTACTCCAGCACAGGGAAGGCGGGACGGAGGAGCTCCTACAATGAGCAGTTCTTC. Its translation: CASSYSSTGKAGRRSSYNEQFF.

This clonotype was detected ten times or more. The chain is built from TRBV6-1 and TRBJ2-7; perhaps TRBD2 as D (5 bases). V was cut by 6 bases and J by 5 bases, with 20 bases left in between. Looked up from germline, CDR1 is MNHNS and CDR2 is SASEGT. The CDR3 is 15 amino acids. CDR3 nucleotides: TGTGCCAGCAGGGCCTCTAGAGGGTTGGAGGACGAGCAGTACTTC. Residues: CASRASRGLEDEQYF.

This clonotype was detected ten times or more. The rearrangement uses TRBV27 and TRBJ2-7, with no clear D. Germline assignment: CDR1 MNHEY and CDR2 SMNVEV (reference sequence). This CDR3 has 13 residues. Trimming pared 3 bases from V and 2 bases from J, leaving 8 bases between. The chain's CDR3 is CASSLGSTYEQYF. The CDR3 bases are TGTGCCAGCAGTTTGGGGTCAACCTACGAGCAGTACTTC.

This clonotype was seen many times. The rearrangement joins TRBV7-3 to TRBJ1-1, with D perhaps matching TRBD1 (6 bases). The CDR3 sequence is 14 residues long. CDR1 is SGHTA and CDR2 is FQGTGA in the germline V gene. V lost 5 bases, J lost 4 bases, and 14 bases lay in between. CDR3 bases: TGTGCCAGCAGCCTGGACGGGGGCGGCACTGAAGCTTTCTTT. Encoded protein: CASSLDGGGTEAFF.

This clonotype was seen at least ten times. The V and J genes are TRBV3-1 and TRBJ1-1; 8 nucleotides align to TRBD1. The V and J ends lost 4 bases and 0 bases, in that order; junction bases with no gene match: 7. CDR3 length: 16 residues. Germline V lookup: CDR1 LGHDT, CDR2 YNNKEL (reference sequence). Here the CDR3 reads CASSPRTGWVNTEAFF. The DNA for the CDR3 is TGTGCCAGCAGCCCCCGGACAGGGTGGGTGAACACTGAAGCTTTCTTT.

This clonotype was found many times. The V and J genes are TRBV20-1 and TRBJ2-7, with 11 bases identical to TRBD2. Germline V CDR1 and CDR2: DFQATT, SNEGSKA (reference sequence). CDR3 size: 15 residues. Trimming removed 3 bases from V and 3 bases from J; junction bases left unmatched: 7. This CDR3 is CSARLRLAGHYEQYF. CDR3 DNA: TGCAGTGCTAGGCTTAGACTAGCGGGACACTACGAGCAGTACTTC.

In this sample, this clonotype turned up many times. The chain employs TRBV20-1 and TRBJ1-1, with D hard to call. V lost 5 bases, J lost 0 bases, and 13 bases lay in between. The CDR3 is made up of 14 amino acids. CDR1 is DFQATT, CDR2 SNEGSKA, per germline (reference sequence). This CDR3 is CSAYADTLNTEAFF. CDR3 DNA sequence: TGCAGTGCTTACGCCGATACCCTGAACACTGAAGCTTTCTTT.

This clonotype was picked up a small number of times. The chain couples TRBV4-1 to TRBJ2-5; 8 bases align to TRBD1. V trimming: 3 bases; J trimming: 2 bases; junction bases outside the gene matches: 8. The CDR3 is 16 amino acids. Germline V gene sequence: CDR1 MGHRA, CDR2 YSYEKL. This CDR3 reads CASSHPPGQAQETQYF. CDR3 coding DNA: TGCGCCAGCAGCCACCCACCGGGACAGGCTCAAGAGACCCAGTACTTC.

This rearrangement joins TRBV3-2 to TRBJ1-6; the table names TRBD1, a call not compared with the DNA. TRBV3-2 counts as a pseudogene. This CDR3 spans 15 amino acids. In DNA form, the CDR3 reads TGTGCCAGCAGCCAAGCGCCGGGAATGGATTCACCCCTCCACTTT. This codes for CASSQAPGMDSPLHF.

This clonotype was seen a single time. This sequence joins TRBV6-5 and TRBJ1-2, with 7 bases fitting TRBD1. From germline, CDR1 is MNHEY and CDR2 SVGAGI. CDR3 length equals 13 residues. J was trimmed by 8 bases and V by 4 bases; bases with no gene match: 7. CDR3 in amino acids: CASSSTGVVGYTF. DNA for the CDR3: TGTGCCAGCAGTTCTACAGGGGTTGTGGGCTACACCTTC.

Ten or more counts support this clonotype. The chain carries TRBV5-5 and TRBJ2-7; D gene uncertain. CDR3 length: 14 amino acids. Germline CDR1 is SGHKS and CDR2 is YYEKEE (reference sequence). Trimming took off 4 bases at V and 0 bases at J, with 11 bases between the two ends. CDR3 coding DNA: TGTGCCAGCAGCCGCCTAGGGTCCTCCTACGAGCAGTACTTC. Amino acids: CASSRLGSSYEQYF.

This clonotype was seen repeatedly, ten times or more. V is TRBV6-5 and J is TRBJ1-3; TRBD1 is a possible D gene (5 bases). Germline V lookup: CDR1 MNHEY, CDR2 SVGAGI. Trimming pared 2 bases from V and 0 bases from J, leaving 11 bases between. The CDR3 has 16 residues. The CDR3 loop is CASSYVTGRSGNTIYF. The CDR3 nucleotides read TGTGCCAGCAGTTACGTAACAGGCCGCTCTGGAAACACCATATATTTT.

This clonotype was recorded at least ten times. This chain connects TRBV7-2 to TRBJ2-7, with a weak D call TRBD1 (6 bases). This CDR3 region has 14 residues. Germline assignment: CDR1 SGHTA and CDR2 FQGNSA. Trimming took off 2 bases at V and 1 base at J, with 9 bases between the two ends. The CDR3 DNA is TGTGCCAGCAGCTTACAGGGACAATCCTACGAGCAGTACTTC. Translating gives CASSLQGQSYEQYF.

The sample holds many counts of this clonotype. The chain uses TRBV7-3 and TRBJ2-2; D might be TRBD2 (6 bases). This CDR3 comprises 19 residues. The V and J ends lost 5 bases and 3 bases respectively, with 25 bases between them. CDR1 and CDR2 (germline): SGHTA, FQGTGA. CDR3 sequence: CASSRKLGTPFSDTGELFF. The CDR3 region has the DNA TGTGCCAGCAGCCGAAAGCTGGGGACTCCTTTTTCAGACACCGGGGAGCTGTTTTTT.

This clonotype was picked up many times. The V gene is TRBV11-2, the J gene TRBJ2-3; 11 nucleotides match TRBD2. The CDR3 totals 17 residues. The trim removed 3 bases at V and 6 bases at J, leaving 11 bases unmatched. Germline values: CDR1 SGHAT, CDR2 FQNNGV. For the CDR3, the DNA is TGTGCCAGCAGCTTGTTGACTAGCGGGACAGGATCCGATACGCAGTATTTT. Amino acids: CASSLLTSGTGSDTQYF.